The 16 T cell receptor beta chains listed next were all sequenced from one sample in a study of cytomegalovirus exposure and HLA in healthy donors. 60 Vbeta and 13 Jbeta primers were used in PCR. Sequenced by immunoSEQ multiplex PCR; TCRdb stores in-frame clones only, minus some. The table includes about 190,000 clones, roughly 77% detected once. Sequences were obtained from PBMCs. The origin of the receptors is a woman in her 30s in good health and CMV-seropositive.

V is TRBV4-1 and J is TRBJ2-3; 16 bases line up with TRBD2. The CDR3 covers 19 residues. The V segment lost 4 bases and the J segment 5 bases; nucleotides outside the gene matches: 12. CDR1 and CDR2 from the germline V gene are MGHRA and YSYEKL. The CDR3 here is CASSPGEGLAGGRQDTQYF. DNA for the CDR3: TGCGCCAGCAGCCCCGGTGAGGGACTAGCGGGAGGGCGACAAGATACGCAGTATTTT.

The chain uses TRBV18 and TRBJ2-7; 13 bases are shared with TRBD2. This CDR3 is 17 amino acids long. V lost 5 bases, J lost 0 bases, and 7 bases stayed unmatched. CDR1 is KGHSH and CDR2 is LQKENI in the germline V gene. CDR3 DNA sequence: TGTGCCAGCTCATCGAAGAGGACTAGCGGGAGCTCCTACGAGCAGTACTTC. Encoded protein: CASSSKRTSGSSYEQYF.

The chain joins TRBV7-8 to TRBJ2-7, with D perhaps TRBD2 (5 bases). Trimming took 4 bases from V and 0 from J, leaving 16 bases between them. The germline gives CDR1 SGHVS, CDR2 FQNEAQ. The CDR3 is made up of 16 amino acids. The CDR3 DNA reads TGTGCCAGCAGCTCAACACTGGCGGGTAGCTCCTACGAGCAGTACTTC. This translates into CASSSTLAGSSYEQYF.

DNA for the CDR3: TGTGCCAGCAGCCAAGTTTCGACTAGCGGTTACGAGCAGTACTTC. Translating it yields CASSQVSTSGYEQYF. The gene calls are TRBV4-2 and TRBJ2-7; TRBD2 aligns across 9 bases. Germline V gene data show CDR1 as LGHNA and CDR2 as YNFKEQ. The J segment lost 4 bases and the V segment lost 1 base, leaving 5 bases of the junction unmatched. The CDR3 extends over 15 amino acids.

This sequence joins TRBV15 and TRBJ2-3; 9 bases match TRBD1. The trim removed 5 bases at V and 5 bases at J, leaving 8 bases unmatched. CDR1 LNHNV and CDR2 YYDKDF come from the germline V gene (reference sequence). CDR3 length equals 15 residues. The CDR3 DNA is TGTGCCACCAGCCACTGGGACAGGGCGGAAGATACGCAGTATTTT. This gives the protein CATSHWDRAEDTQYF.

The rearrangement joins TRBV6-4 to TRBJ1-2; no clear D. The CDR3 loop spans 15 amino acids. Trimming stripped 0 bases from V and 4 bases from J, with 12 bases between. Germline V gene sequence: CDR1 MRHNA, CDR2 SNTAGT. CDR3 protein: CASSDSMRGSYGYTF. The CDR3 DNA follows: TGTGCCAGCAGTGACTCGATGCGGGGATCCTATGGCTACACCTTC.

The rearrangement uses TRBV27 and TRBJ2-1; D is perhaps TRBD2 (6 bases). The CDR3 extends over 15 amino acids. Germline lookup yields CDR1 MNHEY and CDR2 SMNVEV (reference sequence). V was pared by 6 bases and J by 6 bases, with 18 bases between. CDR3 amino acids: CASRLTGAEGNEQFF. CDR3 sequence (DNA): TGTGCCAGCAGGCTTACGGGAGCCGAGGGCAATGAGCAGTTCTTC.

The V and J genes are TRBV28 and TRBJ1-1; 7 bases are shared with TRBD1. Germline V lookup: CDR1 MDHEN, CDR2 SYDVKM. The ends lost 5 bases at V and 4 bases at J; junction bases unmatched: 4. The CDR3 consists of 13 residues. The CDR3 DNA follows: TGTGCCAGCAGTCACAGGGGTTCCACTGAAGCTTTCTTT. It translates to CASSHRGSTEAFF.

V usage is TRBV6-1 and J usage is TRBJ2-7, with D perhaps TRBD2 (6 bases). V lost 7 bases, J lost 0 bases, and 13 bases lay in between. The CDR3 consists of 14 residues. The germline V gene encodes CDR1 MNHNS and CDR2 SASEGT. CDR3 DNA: TGTGCCAGCAACCCCAGCGGGCTCTCCTACGAGCAGTACTTC. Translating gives CASNPSGLSYEQYF.

CDR3 loop: CASSWTSGTYEQFF. Written as DNA, the CDR3 is TGTGCCAGCAGTTGGACTAGCGGGACGTATGAGCAGTTCTTC. The rearrangement joins TRBV28 to TRBJ2-1; TRBD2 matches 12 bases. V gave up 4 bases and J gave up 8 bases; unmatched junction bases: 3. Germline V gene data show CDR1 as MDHEN and CDR2 as SYDVKM. CDR3 length equals 14 residues. Supplemented by reference TRBV28 and TRBJ2-1, the full variable domain reads DVKVTQSSRYLVKRTGEKVFLECVQDMDHENMFWYRQDPGLGLRLIYFSYDVKMKEKGDIPEGYSVSREKKERFSLILESASTNQTSMYLCASSWTSGTYEQFFGPGTRLTVL.

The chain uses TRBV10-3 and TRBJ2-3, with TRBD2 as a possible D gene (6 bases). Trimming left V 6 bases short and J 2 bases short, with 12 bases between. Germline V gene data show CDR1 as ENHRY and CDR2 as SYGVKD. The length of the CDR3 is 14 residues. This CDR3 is CAIRAGSFTDTQYF. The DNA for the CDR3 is TGTGCCATCAGGGCGGGAAGCTTCACAGATACGCAGTATTTT.

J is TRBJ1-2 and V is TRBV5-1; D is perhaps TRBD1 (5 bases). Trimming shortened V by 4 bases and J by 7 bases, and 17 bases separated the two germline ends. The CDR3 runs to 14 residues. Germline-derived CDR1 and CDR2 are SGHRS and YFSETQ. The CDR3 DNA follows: TGCGCCAGCAGCACGAAAAGGGAGGGGATTGGCTACACCTTC. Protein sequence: CASSTKREGIGYTF. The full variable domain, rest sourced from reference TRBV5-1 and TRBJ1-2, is KAGVTQTPRYLIKTRGQQVTLSCSPISGHRSVSWYQQTPGQGLQFLFEYFSETQRNKGNFPGRFSGRQFSNSRSEMNVSTLELGDSALYLCASSTKREGIGYTFGSGTRLTVV.

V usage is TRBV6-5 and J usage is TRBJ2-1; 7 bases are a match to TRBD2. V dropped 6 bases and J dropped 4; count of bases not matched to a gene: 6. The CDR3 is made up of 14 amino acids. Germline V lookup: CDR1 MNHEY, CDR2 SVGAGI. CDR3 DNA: TGTGCCAGCAGAGAGAGCGGGATATACAATGAGCAGTTCTTC. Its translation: CASRESGIYNEQFF.

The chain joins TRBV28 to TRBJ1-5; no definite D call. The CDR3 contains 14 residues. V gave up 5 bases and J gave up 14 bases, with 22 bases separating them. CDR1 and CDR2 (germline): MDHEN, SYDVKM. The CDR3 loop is CASSPIRADAVEHF. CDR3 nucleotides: TGTGCCAGCAGTCCCATAAGAGCCGACGCGGTTGAGCATTTT. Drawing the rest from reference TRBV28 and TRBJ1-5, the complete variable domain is DVKVTQSSRYLVKRTGEKVFLECVQDMDHENMFWYRQDPGLGLRLIYFSYDVKMKEKGDIPEGYSVSREKKERFSLILESASTNQTSMYLCASSPIRADAVEHFGDGTRLSIL.

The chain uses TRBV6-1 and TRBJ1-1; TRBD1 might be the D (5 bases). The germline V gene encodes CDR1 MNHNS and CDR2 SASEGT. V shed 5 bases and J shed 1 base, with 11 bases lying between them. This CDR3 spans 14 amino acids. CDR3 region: CASSYDSTNTEAFF. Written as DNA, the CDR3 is TGTGCCAGCAGTTATGACAGCACGAACACTGAAGCTTTCTTT.

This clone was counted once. DNA of the CDR3: TGTGCCAGCAGTAGTGTCGTGCGGAGGAGCTCCTACGAGCAGTACTTC. This codes for CASSSVVRRSSYEQYF. The chain combines TRBV2 with TRBJ2-7; tentatively, D is TRBD2 (5 bases). CDR1 is SNHLY and CDR2 is FYNNEI in the germline V gene. The CDR3 runs 16 residues. Trimming removed 5 bases from V and 0 bases from J, with 17 bases in between.